Listed below are T cell receptor beta chains from one sample, sequenced in a study of T cell repertoires in cytomegalovirus infection. TCRdb fed the reads into MiXCR, producing one record per CDR3 protein. The sample has fewer than 300,000 distinct CDR3 sequences, roughly 23% seen once. Sample: PBMCs. The receptors come from a human donor in good health (CMV status not recorded). Some clones in this sample may be carry-over from other donors' samples. Both conserved end residues are part of each CDR3. The order of the fields is clone size, J gene, V gene, CDR3 protein. Clone sizes are given selectively: once, few, many, or a class where the clone is expanded.

>.|TRBJ1-6|TRBV4-3
CASSQDPGTGSPLHF
>few|TRBJ2-1|TRBV6-2/TRBV6-3
CASSYPPRNNEQFF
>.|TRBJ2-7|TRBV5-4
CASSLEAQGSKYF
>many|TRBJ2-4|TRBV7-2
CASSTLPSGLAGAGNIQYF
>few|TRBJ2-3|TRBV7-2
CASSFTGSADTQYF
>few|TRBJ2-1|TRBV6-5
CASRLSYNEQFF
>.|TRBJ2-7|TRBV28
CASSFAGTSLEQYF
>.|TRBJ2-2|TRBV11-3
CASSRDSTGELLF
>few|TRBJ1-1|TRBV12-3/TRBV12-4
CASSADRGLLGAFF
>.|TRBJ2-5|TRBV4-3
CASSQDTAVVGETQYF
>many|TRBJ2-1|TRBV7-2
CASSRGPDNEQFF
>.|TRBJ2-1|TRBV14
CASSETGTGAPNEQFF
>.|TRBJ2-6|TRBV6-2/TRBV6-3
CASSLGQANSGANVLTF
>many|TRBJ2-5|TRBV7-9
CASSFGGSGETQYF
>few|TRBJ2-7|TRBV28
CASSLGILIPYEQYF
>few|TRBJ2-1|TRBV7-2
CASSPRSAGSSYNEQFF
>many|TRBJ2-3|TRBV7-2
CASSPLRRQGFTDTQYF
>many|TRBJ2-3|TRBV11-2
CASGRRASGFDTQYF
>many|TRBJ2-4|TRBV28
CASSPMAGIQYF
>.|TRBJ2-6|TRBV29-1
CSVPGTSDSGANVLTF
>many|TRBJ2-7|TRBV7-8
CASSLGPGGYEQYF
>few|TRBJ1-2|TRBV7-2
CASSLSRAETLYGYTF
>.|TRBJ2-5|TRBV11-2
CASSLREETQYF
>many|TRBJ1-4|TRBV28
CASRLPGRSEKLFF
>.|TRBJ1-1|TRBV7-2
CASSPGKGRSPNTEAFF
>many|TRBJ2-1|TRBV7-2
CASSLWASGTYNEQFF
>few|TRBJ1-2|TRBV28
CASNFQDFYGYTF
>few|TRBJ1-1|TRBV27
CASTPGGRNTEAFF
>few|TRBJ2-3|TRBV5-6
CASSLSREVIDTQYF